A single sample is the source of the 27 T cell receptor beta chains below, sequenced in a study of radiation and T cells in renal cell carcinoma (TCRdb year 2020). Receptor amplification or capture employed the immunoSEQ multiplex PCR assay. What TCRdb holds here is the immuneACCESS table cut down to in-frame rearrangements. Part of the clones is not present; checked against another copy, under half of the missing clones reflect an unresolved V gene, and the others are unexplained. The sample table records about 59,000 clones; over 70% of these occur just once. The ten largest clones take up 6% to 8% of the sample. The sample's time point label, decoded: baseline pretreatment blood. Per the publication, the treatment or condition label means: 15 Gy SBRT to primary tumor, nephrectomy 4 weeks later. Sequencing used blood, obtained from a patient whose treatment included radiotherapy and nephrectomy. Every receptor here comes from a man in his sixties with renal cell carcinoma.

This chain uses TRBV7-2 with TRBJ2-6; 9 nucleotides match TRBD1. Looked up from germline, CDR1 is SGHTA and CDR2 is FQGNSA. Trimming removed 5 bases from V and 2 bases from J; junction bases left unmatched: 7. The CDR3 sequence is 17 residues long. The DNA of the CDR3 is TGTGCCAGCAGCGAGAGGGACAGGGTGACTGGGGCCAACGTCCTGACTTTC. This codes for CASSERDRVTGANVLTF.

The chain carries TRBV7-2 and TRBJ2-3; no clear D. Trimming removed 1 base at V and 1 base at J, with 9 bases between. Germline lookup yields CDR1 SGHTA and CDR2 FQGNSA. This CDR3 has 15 residues. CDR3 bases: TGTGCCAGCAGCTTAGGGATATTTGGCACAGATACGCAGTATTTT. Translating gives CASSLGIFGTDTQYF.

This clone was observed a handful of times. J is TRBJ1-5 and V is TRBV25-1; TRBD1 is a possible D gene (6 bases). The CDR3 covers 13 residues. The V gene lost 4 bases and the J gene lost 5 bases, with 9 bases spanning the gap. The germline V gene has CDR1 MGHDK and CDR2 SYGVNS. The CDR3 loop is CASSVGGDQPQHF. DNA for the CDR3: TGTGCCAGCAGTGTGGGGGGCGATCAGCCCCAGCATTTT.

V gene TRBV19 combines with J gene TRBJ2-2; tentative D call: TRBD1 (5 bases). Trimming stripped 4 bases from V and 4 bases from J, with 7 bases between. The CDR3 loop spans 13 amino acids. CDR1 is LNHDA, CDR2 SQIVND, per germline (reference sequence). CDR3 residues: CASSRQPTGELFF. The CDR3 DNA reads as TGTGCCAGTAGTAGACAGCCCACCGGGGAGCTGTTTTTT.

The chain combines TRBV27 with TRBJ2-1; 9 positions match TRBD1. The CDR3 covers 17 residues. Germline assignment: CDR1 MNHEY and CDR2 SMNVEV (reference sequence). Trimming removed 6 bases from V and 5 bases from J; junction bases left unmatched: 14. The CDR3 bases are TGTGCCAGCAGGATCCTCAGGGTCCGGGACAGGGACAATGAGCAGTTCTTC. It specifies CASRILRVRDRDNEQFF.

This chain joins TRBV4-3 and TRBJ2-5; 8 positions agree with TRBD2. CDR1 and CDR2 from the germline V gene are LGHNA and YSLEER. The ends lost 1 base at V and 4 bases at J; junction bases unmatched: 14. The CDR3 extends over 18 amino acids. CDR3 DNA: TGCGCCAGCAGCCAAGTACTCGGGGGGGCAGTTGCGGGAGAGACCCAGTACTTC. Residues: CASSQVLGGAVAGETQYF.

J is TRBJ2-5 and V is TRBV30; tentatively, D is TRBD2 (5 bases). Germline assignment: CDR1 GTSNPN and CDR2 SVGIG (reference sequence). This CDR3 contains 13 residues. Between the trimmed V and J ends, which lost 8 bases and 5 bases, there was a span of 18 bases. The CDR3 here is CARGPPTRETQYF. CDR3 in DNA: TGTGCCCGAGGGCCACCCACGAGGGAGACCCAGTACTTC.

This clone showed up just once. This chain connects TRBV7-9 to TRBJ2-5; TRBD2 might be the D (5 bases). V dropped 7 bases and J dropped 2 bases, with 8 bases sitting between them. Germline loops: CDR1 SEHNR, CDR2 FQNEAQ (reference sequence). CDR3 length: 12 residues. The CDR3 region is CASTRGQETQYF. As DNA, the CDR3 is TGTGCCAGCACTCGGGGACAAGAGACCCAGTACTTC.

V is TRBV9 and J is TRBJ2-5; D possibly uses TRBD1 or TRBD2 (6 bases each). Looked up from germline, CDR1 is SGDLS and CDR2 is YYNGEE. V gave up 0 bases and J gave up 2 bases, with 8 bases separating them. The CDR3 extends over 14 amino acids. The CDR3 is CASSVGRGQETQYF. CDR3 nucleotide sequence: TGTGCCAGCAGCGTAGGGAGGGGGCAAGAGACCCAGTACTTC.

CDR3 nucleotides: TGCGCCAGCAGACTTGCCGGGACAGCAAACTATGGCTACACCTTC. It encodes CASRLAGTANYGYTF. The chain carries TRBV5-1 and TRBJ1-2, with 7 bases that match TRBD1. CDR1 and CDR2 from the germline V gene are SGHRS and YFSETQ. The CDR3 length is 15 residues. The trim removed 5 bases at V and 2 bases at J, leaving 9 bases unmatched.

This clone was seen only a few times. Other DNA sequences in this sample translate to the same CDR3. This chain connects TRBV29-1 to TRBJ1-1; 9 nucleotides align to TRBD1. The V and J ends lost 3 bases and 1 base, in that order; junction bases with no gene match: 0. CDR3 length equals 13 residues. Germline CDR1 and CDR2: SQVTM and ANQGSEA. The CDR3 is CSVEGQGNTEAFF. Written as DNA, the CDR3 is TGCAGCGTTGAGGGACAGGGGAACACTGAAGCTTTCTTT.

Ten or more counts support this clone. This rearrangement joins TRBV11-2 to TRBJ1-5; D remains unclear. V was shortened by 1 base and J by 9 bases, with 13 bases between the two germline ends. The CDR3 length is 14 residues. Germline loops: CDR1 SGHAT, CDR2 FQNNGV. In DNA, the CDR3 is TGTGCCAGCAGCTTAGGGTCGGGAGTATGGCCCCAGCATTTT. Translation: CASSLGSGVWPQHF.

The chain recombines TRBV11-2 with TRBJ1-1; D possibly corresponds to TRBD1 (5 bases). The length of the CDR3 is 17 residues. V lost 0 bases, J lost 10 bases, and 24 bases lay in between. Germline V lookup: CDR1 SGHAT, CDR2 FQNNGV. CDR3 in DNA: TGTGCCAGCAGCTTAGATCAAGGGACCGCGATCGCTTTAGGAGCTTTCTTT. Its translation: CASSLDQGTAIALGAFF.

The chain joins TRBV28 to TRBJ1-1; the D is unclear. Per the germline V gene, CDR1 is MDHEN and CDR2 is SYDVKM. The V end lost 8 bases, the J end lost 5 bases, and 18 bases lay between the germline ends. The CDR3 spans 14 residues. The CDR3 protein is CASQMGGFQTEAFF. The CDR3 bases are TGTGCCAGCCAAATGGGAGGGTTCCAGACTGAAGCTTTCTTT.

CDR3 DNA sequence: TGTGCCAGCAGCCCCTCAGGGGGCGGAGGCACTGAAGCTTTCTTT. Its protein is CASSPSGGGGTEAFF. The chain uses TRBV9 and TRBJ1-1, with 8 bases lining up with TRBD1. Looked up from germline, CDR1 is SGDLS and CDR2 is YYNGEE. CDR3 length: 15 residues. V gave up 4 bases and J gave up 4 bases; unmatched junction bases: 9.

This chain uses TRBV2 with TRBJ1-5, with TRBD1 as a possible D gene (5 bases). The CDR3 has 13 amino acids. V gave up 7 bases and J gave up 5 bases, with 12 bases separating them. The germline gives CDR1 SNHLY, CDR2 FYNNEI. In nucleotides, the CDR3 is TGTGCCAGCAACCGGGACGCTGATCAGCCCCAGCATTTT. Amino acids: CASNRDADQPQHF.

In its sample, this clone is medium-sized (0.01 to 0.1%). The V call is TRBV19, the J call TRBJ2-7; TRBD1 matches at 9 bases. The CDR3 consists of 14 residues. Germline values: CDR1 LNHDA, CDR2 SQIVND (reference sequence). V was pared by 4 bases and J by 2 bases, with 3 bases of the junction left unmatched. The CDR3 DNA reads as TGTGCCAGTAGTAGGGACAGGGTGACCTACGAGCAGTACTTC. Amino acid sequence: CASSRDRVTYEQYF.

The chain carries TRBV7-6 and TRBJ2-7; TRBD2 matches 9 bases. The ends lost 1 base at V and 5 bases at J; junction bases unmatched: 6. The CDR3 runs to 15 residues. Germline values: CDR1 SGHVS, CDR2 FNYEAQ. CDR3 nucleotides: TGTGCCAGCAGCTTAGTTGCGGGGGGGCCCCACGAGCAGTACTTC. Amino acid sequence: CASSLVAGGPHEQYF.

The chain employs TRBV6-1 and TRBJ2-7; D gene uncertain. The V and J ends lost 2 bases and 0 bases respectively, with 11 bases between them. Germline CDR1 is MNHNS and CDR2 is SASEGT. The CDR3 runs 15 residues. The CDR3 DNA reads TGTGCCAGCAGTGAAATGCGATCGAGCTCCTACGAGCAGTACGTC. This sequence encodes CASSEMRSSSYEQYV.

The V and J genes are TRBV5-6 and TRBJ2-1; D is possibly TRBD2 (5 bases). The V gene's germline CDR1 is SGHDT and CDR2 YYEEEE. This CDR3 is built from 12 residues. Trimming cost V 1 base and J 13 bases, with 12 bases left between them. CDR3 protein: CASSLSSVGQFF. CDR3 coding DNA: TGTGCCAGCAGCTTGAGTAGCGTGGGTCAGTTCTTC.

This CDR3 reads CASSLDGALGTDTQYF. The CDR3 coding sequence is TGCGCCAGCAGCTTGGACGGGGCTTTAGGCACAGATACGCAGTATTTT. V is TRBV5-1 and J is TRBJ2-3; D may be TRBD1 or TRBD2 (5 bases each). Deletions cut 0 bases from V and 1 base from J, with 12 bases between. The CDR3 contains 16 residues. Germline V gene sequence: CDR1 SGHRS, CDR2 YFSETQ.

The chain is built from TRBV29-1 and TRBJ2-5; 9 nucleotides agree with TRBD2. V was clipped by 8 bases and J by 4 bases; unmatched bases: 11. The CDR3 spans 14 residues. Germline lookup yields CDR1 SQVTM and CDR2 ANQGSEA. The CDR3 here is CSSGRGGARETQYF. CDR3 nucleotide sequence: TGCAGCTCCGGGCGGGGGGGGGCGAGAGAGACCCAGTACTTC. Together with reference TRBV29-1 and TRBJ2-5, the CDR3 gives the full variable domain: SAVISQKPSRDICQRGTSLTIQCQVDSQVTMMFWYRQQPGQSLTLIATANQGSEATYESGFVIDKFPISRPNLTFSTLTVSNMSPEDSSIYLCSSGRGGARETQYFGPGTRLLVL.

The chain links TRBV2 to TRBJ1-5, with 8 bases aligning to TRBD1. The CDR3 spans 14 residues. Trimming removed 7 bases from V and 4 bases from J; junction bases left unmatched: 6. Per germline, CDR1 SNHLY and CDR2 FYNNEI. DNA of the CDR3: TGTGCCAGCATGGGGACAGGCGGAAATCAGCCCCAGCATTTT. Translating gives CASMGTGGNQPQHF.

The V gene is TRBV2, the J gene TRBJ2-2, with 7 bases identical to TRBD1. Losses at the gene ends were 3 bases for V and 4 bases for J; bases not matched to a gene: 5. Per the germline V gene, CDR1 is SNHLY and CDR2 is FYNNEI. The CDR3 length is 15 residues. The CDR3 sequence is CASSETGQGTGELFF. The CDR3 DNA is TGTGCCAGCAGTGAGACAGGGCAGGGCACCGGGGAGCTGTTTTTT.

The genes are TRBV6-1 and TRBJ2-7; D is possibly TRBD1 (6 bases). In germline, CDR1 is MNHNS, CDR2 SASEGT. The germline V and J ends were trimmed by 2 bases and 9 bases, with 20 bases remaining between them. There are 15 residues in the CDR3. The CDR3 region has the DNA TGTGCCAGCAGTGAATCATGGCAGGGGTCCTATTGGCAGTACTTC. Residues: CASSESWQGSYWQYF.

This chain joins TRBV5-6 and TRBJ2-1; D remains ambiguous. Trimming took 1 base from V and 0 from J, leaving 8 bases between them. CDR1 is SGHDT, CDR2 YYEEEE, per germline. The CDR3 is 15 residues long. The CDR3 here is CASSLKASSYNEQFF. DNA of the CDR3: TGTGCCAGCAGCTTGAAGGCAAGCTCCTACAATGAGCAGTTCTTC.

J is TRBJ1-5 and V is TRBV15; a possible D gene is TRBD1 (6 bases). The CDR3 length is 16 residues. CDR1 and CDR2 (germline): LNHNV, YYDKDF (reference sequence). V lost 5 bases, J lost 5 bases, and 19 bases lay in between. As DNA, the CDR3 is TGTGCCACCAGCCTTACTCGGGACACCAAGGATCAGCCCCAGCATTTT. Translating gives CATSLTRDTKDQPQHF.